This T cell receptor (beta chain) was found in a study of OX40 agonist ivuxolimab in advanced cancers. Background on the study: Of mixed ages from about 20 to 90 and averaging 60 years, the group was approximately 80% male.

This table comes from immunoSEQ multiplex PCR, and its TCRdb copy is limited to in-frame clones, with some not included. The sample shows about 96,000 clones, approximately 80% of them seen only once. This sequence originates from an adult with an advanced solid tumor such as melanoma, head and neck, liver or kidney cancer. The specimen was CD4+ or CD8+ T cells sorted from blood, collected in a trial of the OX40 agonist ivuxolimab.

For the CDR3, the DNA is TGTGCCAGTAGTACGCCCAGCGGGGATTTAGATACGCAGTATTTT. Protein sequence: CASSTPSGDLDTQYF. The chain recombines TRBV19 with TRBJ2-3, with 7 bases lining up with TRBD2. CDR1 and CDR2 from the germline V gene are LNHDA and SQIVND (reference sequence). J gave up 5 bases and V 4 bases, and 9 bases lay outside the gene matches. The CDR3 extends over 15 amino acids.